This TCR beta chain stems from a study of blood T cell repertoires in COVID-19. Method: immunoSEQ multiplex PCR; TCRdb's copy keeps in-frame clones and lacks some. The profile shows approximately 53,000 clones, around 81% of them singletons. Germline lookup yields CDR1 LNHDA and CDR2 SQIVND (reference sequence). The CDR3 is made up of 16 amino acids. V lost 7 bases, J lost 6 bases, and 15 bases stayed unmatched. This receptor was obtained from an elderly woman with COVID-19, enrolled during active disease. The chain joins TRBV19 to TRBJ1-5; 7 bases line up with TRBD1. The sample comprised peripheral blood. The CDR3 sequence: CASKKTQGGLIQPQHF. Here the CDR3 DNA reads TGTGCCAGTAAAAAAACTCAGGGGGGTCTGATTCAGCCCCAGCATTTT.